The clone carrying this T cell receptor (beta chain) was detected once. Germline V gives CDR1 GTSNPN, CDR2 SVGIG (reference sequence). V lost 3 bases to trimming and J lost 2 bases; unmatched junction nucleotides: 9. The CDR3 totals 15 residues. This entry is derived from a study of shared T cell receptors in the human thymus. TCRdb keeps only in-frame clones here, not all; method: immunoSEQ multiplex PCR. The sample consists of fewer than 700,000 clones, roughly 88% of them appearing once. The same data also contributed to another study, on human thymus T cells. Turning to that study: The study used thymus tissue resected during corrective heart surgery.

The sample was thymocytes. The clonotype originates from a boy younger than two with a congenital heart defect. The chain is built from TRBV30 and TRBJ2-7; TRBD2 matches at 8 bases. CDR3 sequence (DNA): TGTGCCTGGAGCAGGCGGGGGGCAATCCCCTACGAGCAGTACTTC. This sequence encodes CAWSRRGAIPYEQYF.